This T cell receptor (beta chain) was profiled in a study of cytomegalovirus exposure and HLA in healthy donors. Study-wide results and caveats: Common viral pathogens (according to a later analysis) appeared linked to several of the most significant clusters.

The CDR3 loop spans 15 amino acids. V was clipped by 0 bases and J by 9 bases; unmatched bases: 5. CDR1 and CDR2 from the germline V gene are LGHNA and YNFKEQ. 13 Jbeta primers and 60 Vbeta primers were used for the PCR. The protocol was immunoSEQ multiplex PCR, while the TCRdb copy is restricted to in-frame clones and leaves out a portion. The data contain some 190,000 clones, roughly four fifths of them singletons. To note about this clone: Its target is not known.

The rearrangement uses TRBV4-2 and TRBJ1-5, with 10 bases identical to TRBD1. This sequence originates from a woman younger than 45 in good health and CMV-seropositive. Sequencing was carried out using PBMCs. CDR3 coding DNA: TGTGCCAGCAGCCAAGACGGGACAGGGGATCGGCCCCAGCATTTT. Its protein is CASSQDGTGDRPQHF.